Listed below are T cell receptor beta chains from one sample, sequenced in a study of cytomegalovirus exposure and HLA in healthy donors. Measured with immunoSEQ multiplex PCR; TCRdb has only the in-frame clones, and not every one. The data show approximately 170,000 clones, approximately 81% seen once. Source material: PBMCs. The receptors originated from a man aged 25 to 40 in good health and CMV-seropositive. Each CDR3 is given with its conserved first and last residue.

v_call	j_call	cdr3_aa
TRBV9	TRBJ1-2	CASSRTGNFLANYGYTF
TRBV10-2	TRBJ2-1	CASNGQGVYNEQFF
TRBV19	TRBJ2-7	CASSTPGGYEQYF
TRBV10-3	TRBJ2-1	CAISGLIYNEQFF
TRBV2	TRBJ2-7	CASSFGQEAYEQYF
TRBV9	TRBJ2-2	CASSVQGTGELFF
TRBV27	TRBJ1-4	CASSSPAGGKEKLFF
TRBV7-2	TRBJ2-3	CASSPFGGRREPTDTQYF
TRBV6-5	TRBJ1-2	CASSYSNRQGGGYTF
TRBV30	TRBJ2-6	CAWSEGTTGANVLTF
TRBV4-1	TRBJ1-1	CASSQEGRGYATNMNTEAFF
TRBV19	TRBJ2-1	CASSPPHLGGGPGEQFF
TRBV19	TRBJ1-1	CASLPGGSTEAFF
TRBV7-9	TRBJ1-1	CASSLADRGKAFF
TRBV21-1	TRBJ2-7	CASSTDRVVFYEQYF
TRBV19	TRBJ2-3	CASTWTGADTQYF
TRBV2	TRBJ2-7	CASSLALAYEQYF
TRBV2	TRBJ1-2	CASTKTGVVGYTF
TRBV27	TRBJ2-3	CASRRDLGLQGPDTQYF
TRBV18	TRBJ2-2	CASSPNRGNTGELFF
TRBV18	TRBJ1-6	CASSPGTDNSPLHF
TRBV11-2	TRBJ2-7	CASISPRDRRQYF
TRBV10-3	TRBJ2-7	CAISESEIAAAYEQYF
TRBV5-6	TRBJ2-7	CASSLGRSSYEQYF
TRBV7-2	TRBJ2-1	CASSLSAQAYNEQFF